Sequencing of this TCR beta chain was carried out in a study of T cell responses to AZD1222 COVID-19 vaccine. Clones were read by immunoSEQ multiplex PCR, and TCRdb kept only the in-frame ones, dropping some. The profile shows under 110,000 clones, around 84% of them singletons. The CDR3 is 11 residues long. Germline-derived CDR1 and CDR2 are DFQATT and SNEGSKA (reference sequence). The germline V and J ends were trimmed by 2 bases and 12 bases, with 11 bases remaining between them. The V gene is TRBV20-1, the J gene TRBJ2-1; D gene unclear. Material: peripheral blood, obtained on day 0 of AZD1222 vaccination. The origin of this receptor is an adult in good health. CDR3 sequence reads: CSARPGMGQFF. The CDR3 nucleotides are TGCAGTGCTAGACCGGGCATGGGGCAGTTCTTC.